The sequence of this T cell receptor beta chain was determined in a study of T-cell reconstitution after alpha-beta-depleted transplantation in children. Study observations and caveats: Counts and diversity of T cells one year after transplant came mostly from newly produced T cells.

Trimming shortened V by 4 bases and J by 3 bases, and 15 bases separated the two germline ends. CDR1 and CDR2 from the germline V gene are KGHDR and SFDVKD. There are 16 residues in the CDR3. A few counts support this clonotype. What it binds is unknown. As it was prepared, the TCRbeta library received unique molecular identifiers. TCRdb fed the PCR reads into MiXCR, producing one record per CDR3 protein. The sample lists 450,000 to 600,000 distinct CDR3 sequences; about an eighth were seen once. The specimen comprised PBMCs, mostly from graft donor cells, sampled 360 days after TCRalphabeta/CD19-depleted stem cell transplant. This chain uses TRBV24-1 with TRBJ2-1; D is perhaps TRBD1 (6 bases). The receptor comes from a male patient aged 10-17 years who had a stem cell transplant for acute myeloid leukemia, so the T cells may come from the graft donor. In DNA form, the CDR3 reads TGTGCCACCAGTGACCCTACCGGCAGGGGCTACAATGAGCAGTTCTTC. It is translated as CATSDPTGRGYNEQFF.